This T cell receptor beta chain appears in the sequencing data of a study of OX40 agonist ivuxolimab in advanced cancers. Study at large: Intravenous ivuxolimab at 0.01 to 10 mg/kg was given to patients every 2 weeks. Prior anti-PD-1, anti-PD-L1 or anti-CTLA-4 therapy was allowed; approximately 40% had some.

Data came from immunoSEQ multiplex PCR; TCRdb stores just in-frame clones and leaves some out. This sample has about 82,000 clones, with approximately 87% found just once. CDR1 is SGHTA and CDR2 is FQGNSA in the germline V gene. The CDR3 has 18 residues. V was clipped by 1 base and J by 0 bases; unmatched bases: 8. Peripheral blood came from all dose cohorts at three timepoints. The chain couples TRBV7-2 to TRBJ2-3, with 9 bases aligning to TRBD2. This receptor was identified in an adult with an advanced solid tumor such as melanoma, head and neck, liver or kidney cancer. The specimen comprised CD4+ or CD8+ T cells sorted from blood, sampled in a trial of the OX40 agonist ivuxolimab. The CDR3 nucleotides are TGTGCCAGCAGCTTAGGGATTGTAGCGGGGGTAAGCACAGATACGCAGTATTTT. It specifies CASSLGIVAGVSTDTQYF.